Each of the 23 T cell receptor beta chains below was sequenced from the same sample in a study of cytomegalovirus exposure and HLA in healthy donors. Researchers ran the PCR with 60 Vbeta and 13 Jbeta primers. Only in-frame clones appear in the TCRdb table, and some are missing; sequencing was by immunoSEQ multiplex PCR. The sample has 150,000 or so clones; 77% are singletons. Source material: PBMCs. The receptor set was obtained from a woman in her 30s in good health and CMV-seronegative.

This chain connects TRBV15 to TRBJ2-3, with TRBD1 matching 9 bases. The trim removed 3 bases at V and 1 base at J, leaving 5 bases unmatched. The CDR3 consists of 16 residues. Germline assignment: CDR1 LNHNV and CDR2 YYDKDF (reference sequence). The CDR3 is CATSRIQGAGTDTQYF. The CDR3 bases are TGTGCCACCAGCAGGATACAGGGGGCCGGCACAGATACGCAGTATTTT.

The CDR3 DNA follows: TGTGCCAGCAGTTCGAGTAGCGAGAGCTCCTACAATGAGCAGTTCTTC. Translation: CASSSSSESSYNEQFF. The chain combines TRBV27 with TRBJ2-1, with D possibly TRBD2 on 5 matching bases. The CDR3 length is 16 residues. The germline gives CDR1 MNHEY, CDR2 SMNVEV (reference sequence). The ends were cut back, 4 bases at V and 0 bases at J, with 13 bases in the middle.

The rearrangement uses TRBV29-1 and TRBJ1-1, with 7 bases aligning to TRBD1. Per the germline V gene, CDR1 is SQVTM and CDR2 is ANQGSEA. The CDR3 is made up of 15 amino acids. V lost 1 base to trimming and J lost 5 bases; unmatched junction nucleotides: 10. The CDR3 bases are TGCAGCGTTGAAGGTCGACAGGGTCGGTATACTGAAGCTTTCTTT. Translating gives CSVEGRQGRYTEAFF.

The chain recombines TRBV6-5 with TRBJ2-7, with TRBD1 matching over 7 bases. This CDR3 is 16 amino acids long. Germline-derived CDR1 and CDR2 are MNHEY and SVGAGI. Trimming took 5 bases from V and 0 from J; bases not matched to a gene: 10. The CDR3 reads CASSHFRTGISYEQYF. The DNA of the CDR3 is TGTGCCAGCAGTCACTTCAGGACAGGCATCTCCTACGAGCAGTACTTC.

V is TRBV7-2 and J is TRBJ2-3; a possible D gene is TRBD2 (6 bases). V lost 1 base, J lost 4 bases, and 9 bases lay in between. The CDR3 has 14 residues. Germline-derived CDR1 and CDR2 are SGHTA and FQGNSA. DNA of the CDR3: TGTGCCAGCAGCTTAGAGCGGGTCGCAGATACGCAGTATTTT. Translated, it gives CASSLERVADTQYF.

The chain carries TRBV7-9 and TRBJ2-3; 7 bases map to TRBD2. Per the germline V gene, CDR1 is SEHNR and CDR2 is FQNEAQ (reference sequence). CDR3 length equals 18 residues. V gave up 6 bases and J gave up 0 bases; unmatched junction bases: 15. Here the CDR3 DNA reads TGTGCCAGCAGTCACCCGACTAAGACTAGCCTTAGCACAGATACGCAGTATTTT. Translation: CASSHPTKTSLSTDTQYF.

This clone has just a few counts. The chain recombines TRBV28 with TRBJ2-1; 7 bases map to TRBD2. The junction had 8 bases not matched to a gene; V was cut back by 3 bases and J by 6 bases. CDR1 and CDR2 from the germline V gene are MDHEN and SYDVKM. The CDR3 consists of 15 residues. The chain's CDR3 is CASSFGGRGPNEQFF. The CDR3 region has the DNA TGTGCCAGCAGTTTCGGAGGGAGGGGACCCAATGAGCAGTTCTTC.

CDR3 sequence (DNA): TGTGCCAGTGCCCCACGGGACAATGAGCAGTTCTTC. It is translated as CASAPRDNEQFF. V is TRBV19 and J is TRBJ2-1; no clear D gene. The CDR3 is 12 amino acids. The germline CDR1 and CDR2 sequences are LNHDA and SQIVND (reference sequence). V was pared by 8 bases and J by 5 bases, with 10 bases between. Full variable domain (outside the CDR3, taken from reference TRBV19 and TRBJ2-1): DGGITQSPKYLFRKEGQNVTLSCEQNLNHDAMYWYRQDPGQGLRLIYYSQIVNDFQKGDIAEGYSVSREKKESFPLTVTSAQKNPTAFYLCASAPRDNEQFFGPGTRLTVL.

This clone has only a few counts. The J gene is TRBJ2-1, the V gene TRBV28, with 9 bases matching TRBD1. Looked up from germline, CDR1 is MDHEN and CDR2 is SYDVKM. V shed 6 bases and J 10 bases; nucleotides not matched to a gene: 10. The CDR3 is 14 residues long. CDR3 coding DNA: TGTGCCAGCAGGCACAGGGGGCGCAGGGGGGAGCAGTTCTTC. Translation: CASRHRGRRGEQFF.

V and J are TRBV27 and TRBJ1-1; no reliable D call. Germline loops: CDR1 MNHEY, CDR2 SMNVEV (reference sequence). Trimming took 3 bases from V and 4 from J, leaving 12 bases between them. The CDR3 has 14 amino acids. CDR3 nucleotides: TGTGCCAGCAGTTTTGACCATCGGGTCACTGAAGCTTTCTTT. Translation: CASSFDHRVTEAFF.

The chain is built from TRBV5-8 and TRBJ2-1, with TRBD2 identical over 7 bases. The CDR3 runs to 14 residues. The V gene's germline CDR1 is SGHTS and CDR2 YDEGEE. The V gene end was trimmed by 4 bases and the J gene end by 5 bases; junction bases not matched to a gene: 6. The CDR3 sequence: CASSGGRVNNEQFF. The CDR3, as DNA: TGTGCCAGCAGCGGGGGGAGGGTAAACAATGAGCAGTTCTTC.

This clone was counted once. V is TRBV19 and J is TRBJ2-2; 8 bases fit TRBD1. Trimming took 7 bases from V and 5 from J; bases not matched to a gene: 6. Germline values: CDR1 LNHDA, CDR2 SQIVND (reference sequence). The CDR3 covers 14 residues. This chain's CDR3 is CASNPGGGTGELFF. The CDR3 bases are TGTGCCAGTAATCCAGGGGGCGGGACCGGGGAGCTGTTTTTT.

The chain employs TRBV7-7 and TRBJ2-7; D is perhaps TRBD2 (6 bases). The CDR3 is 13 residues long. Trimming removed 5 bases from V and 6 bases from J, with 14 bases in between. Germline CDR1 reads SSHAT; CDR2 reads FNYEAQ (reference sequence). The CDR3: CASSATSYGEQYF. In DNA, the CDR3 is TGTGCCAGCAGCGCAACTAGCTATGGCGAGCAGTACTTC.

The chain uses TRBV4-1 and TRBJ1-1, with 8 nucleotides matching TRBD1. Per the germline V gene, CDR1 is MGHRA and CDR2 is YSYEKL. V lost 4 bases to trimming and J lost 1 base; unmatched junction nucleotides: 5. The CDR3 length is 15 residues. The CDR3 loop is CASSRYRGGNTEAFF. Here the CDR3 DNA reads TGCGCCAGCAGCCGTTACAGGGGGGGGAACACTGAAGCTTTCTTT.

V and J are TRBV30 and TRBJ2-7; D is unclear. CDR3 length: 13 residues. From germline, CDR1 is GTSNPN and CDR2 SVGIG (reference sequence). V was trimmed by 2 bases and J by 3 bases, leaving 11 bases between them. The CDR3 loop reads CAWSLQAGYEQYF. For the CDR3, the DNA is TGTGCCTGGAGTCTGCAAGCTGGCTACGAGCAGTACTTC.

The rearrangement uses TRBV10-3 and TRBJ2-1, with 7 bases matching TRBD2. The CDR3 has 14 amino acids. Germline CDR1 and CDR2: ENHRY and SYGVKD. With 0 bases clipped from V and 5 bases from J, the junction kept 1 base outside the gene matches. The chain's CDR3 is CAISESGGDNEQFF. The CDR3 DNA is TGTGCCATCAGTGAGTCGGGGGGGGACAATGAGCAGTTCTTC.

CDR3 sequence reads: CASRRPRDRYNQPQHF. The CDR3 DNA is TGTGCCAGCAGACGACCCCGGGACAGGTACAATCAGCCCCAGCATTTT. The V call is TRBV28, the J call TRBJ1-5, with 8 nucleotides matching TRBD1. The CDR3 runs to 16 residues. In germline, CDR1 is MDHEN, CDR2 SYDVKM. After removal of 6 bases from V and 3 bases from J, the junction contained 10 bases not matched to a gene.

The chain employs TRBV18 and TRBJ1-3; TRBD1 matches at 7 bases. Germline trimming cut 3 bases from V and 0 bases from J; bases unmatched to any gene: 2. Germline CDR1 reads KGHSH; CDR2 reads LQKENI. The CDR3 consists of 15 residues. In DNA form, the CDR3 reads TGTGCCAGCTCACCGGACAGGACCTCTGGAAACACCATATATTTT. Amino acid sequence: CASSPDRTSGNTIYF.

The J gene is TRBJ2-5, the V gene TRBV7-2, with 10 nucleotides matching TRBD1. Looked up from germline, CDR1 is SGHTA and CDR2 is FQGNSA. CDR3 size: 14 residues. With V trimmed by 2 bases and J by 5 bases, 2 bases remained unmatched. The CDR3, as DNA: TGTGCCAGCAGCTTATGGGGACAGGGGGAGACCCAGTACTTC. As protein: CASSLWGQGETQYF.

The chain uses TRBV5-6 and TRBJ1-2; no clear D. The CDR3 contains 17 residues. V was cut by 4 bases and J by 6 bases, with 25 bases left in between. The V gene's germline CDR1 is SGHDT and CDR2 YYEEEE. CDR3 region: CASSPASGNYQSHGYTF. The CDR3 DNA reads as TGTGCCAGCAGCCCAGCAAGCGGCAACTATCAGAGTCATGGCTACACCTTC.

J is TRBJ2-5 and V is TRBV28; TRBD2 matches at 7 bases. There are 14 residues in the CDR3. The V gene end was trimmed by 2 bases and the J gene end by 3 bases; junction bases not matched to a gene: 3. Germline CDR1 reads MDHEN; CDR2 reads SYDVKM. CDR3 in DNA: TGTGCCAGCAGTTTAGCGGGAGCCAAAGAGACCCAGTACTTC. Translation gives CASSLAGAKETQYF.

J is TRBJ2-5 and V is TRBV7-3, with D possibly TRBD2 on 7 matching bases. The CDR3 contains 15 residues. With 3 bases removed from V and 7 bases from J, the gap between germline ends came to 18 bases. Germline V gene lookup returns CDR1 SGHTA and CDR2 FQGTGA. The CDR3 loop reads CASSFGPGGPGTQYF. The CDR3 DNA is TGTGCCAGCAGCTTTGGCCCGGGGGGCCCTGGGACCCAGTACTTC.

This chain connects TRBV7-8 to TRBJ1-2; 7 nucleotides line up with TRBD1. There are 14 residues in the CDR3. The V and J ends lost 3 bases and 6 bases, in that order; junction bases with no gene match: 7. CDR1 SGHVS and CDR2 FQNEAQ come from the germline V gene. DNA for the CDR3: TGTGCCAGCAGCTTTAGACAGGGCATGGATGGCTACACCTTC. Its translation: CASSFRQGMDGYTF.